One and the same sample provided the 11 T cell receptor beta chains below, sequenced in a study of blood T cells in healthy people across ages. Using a J-beta primer mix together with a sample-barcoded 5' primer, a second PCR was run for about 6 to 12 cycles. TCRdb re-derived calls from the 5' RACE reads in MiXCR, one entry per CDR3 protein. This table has 1.5 million to 2 million distinct CDR3 sequences, approximately 30% appearing once. The specimen sequenced was blood. These receptors all stem from a woman in her 30s in good health.

The genes are TRBV5-5 and TRBJ2-4; a weak D match, TRBD2 (5 bases). The J call could be wrong; TRBJ2-7 is a better fit for the DNA end. Germline V CDR1 and CDR2: SGHKS, YYEKEE (reference sequence). CDR3 size: 12 residues. For the CDR3, the DNA is TGTGCCAGCAGCCGGATCGGGGTCGAGCAGTACTTC. Amino acids: CASSRIGVEQYF.

This clonotype has at least ten counts. This chain joins TRBV12-3 or TRBV12-4 and TRBJ2-1, with no clear D. This CDR3 region has 11 residues. V lost 5 bases and J 10 bases, leaving 9 bases between the germline ends. The CDR3, as DNA: TGTGCCAGCAGTCTGAAGAAAGAGCAGTTCTTC. Translation: CASSLKKEQFF.

The rearrangement joins TRBV30 to TRBJ1-1; the D gene is possibly TRBD1 (5 bases). CDR1 and CDR2 from the germline V gene are GTSNPN and SVGIG (reference sequence). CDR3 size: 13 residues. V was trimmed by 3 bases and J by 3 bases, leaving 11 bases between them. CDR3 DNA sequence: TGTGCCTGGAGCCCGGGGGGGTACACTGAAGCTTTCTTT. As protein: CAWSPGGYTEAFF. The variable domain in full, completed from reference TRBV30 and TRBJ1-1, reads SQTIHQWPATLVQPVGSPLSLECTVEGTSNPNLYWYRQAAGRGLQLLFYSVGIGQISSEVPQNLSASRPQDRQFILSSKKLLLSDSGFYLCAWSPGGYTEAFFGQGTRLTVV.

The chain uses TRBV5-1 and TRBJ2-3, with TRBD1 identical over 8 bases. Germline CDR1 is SGHRS and CDR2 is YFSETQ. The length of the CDR3 is 15 residues. The J segment lost 10 bases and the V segment lost 5 bases, leaving 15 bases of the junction unmatched. Here the CDR3 DNA reads TGCGCCAGCAGTCCCCGGGACAGGACCCTACCAGCGCAGTATTTT. It is translated as CASSPRDRTLPAQYF.

There are many counts of this clonotype. The CDR3 region is CASSDLETYEQYF. CDR3 sequence (DNA): TGTGCCAGCAGTGATTTAGAGACCTACGAGCAGTACTTC. This rearrangement joins TRBV2 to TRBJ2-7; D is ambiguous. Germline CDR1 and CDR2: SNHLY and FYNNEI. The CDR3 has 13 amino acids. Trimming pared 3 bases from V and 2 bases from J, leaving 8 bases between.

The V call is TRBV9, the J call TRBJ1-2; 9 bases align to TRBD1. Per germline, CDR1 SGDLS and CDR2 YYNGEE. CDR3 length equals 14 residues. V lost 4 bases to trimming and J lost 7 bases; unmatched junction nucleotides: 8. The CDR3 DNA sequence: TGTGCCAGCAGCTCTAGGACAGGGGCGGTTGGCTACACCTTC. Translation: CASSSRTGAVGYTF. The whole variable domain, remainder taken from reference TRBV9 and TRBJ1-2, is DSGVTQTPKHLITATGQRVTLRCSPRSGDLSVYWYQQSLDQGLQFLIQYYNGEERAKGNILERFSAQQFPDLHSELNLSSLELGDSALYFCASSSRTGAVGYTFGSGTRLTVV.

As concerns this clonotype: A clone one base away is much larger, so this may be a read error. The rearrangement uses TRBV12-3 or TRBV12-4 and TRBJ2-6, with D possibly being TRBD1 (5 bases). There are 15 residues in the CDR3. In DNA, the CDR3 is TGTGCCAGCAGACCCCAGGGCTCTGGGGCCAACGCCCTGACTTTC. Its protein product is CASRPQGSGANALTF.

Regarding this clonotype: This may arise from a read error, as a much more abundant clone is one base away. The J gene is TRBJ1-2, the V gene TRBV6-1, with D uncertain. The CDR3 covers 14 residues. Germline V lookup: CDR1 MNHNS, CDR2 SASEGT. Deletions cut 4 bases from V and 8 bases from J, with 17 bases between. CDR3 DNA: TGTGCCAGCAGTGCGGGCAGGTTTTCGGAAGGCTACACCTTC. This encodes CASSAGRFSEGYTF.

The J gene is TRBJ2-7, the V gene TRBV12-3 or TRBV12-4; 9 nucleotides align to TRBD1. CDR3 length: 16 residues. J gave up 2 bases and V 7 bases, and 12 bases lay outside the gene matches. CDR3 protein: CASTHNSGQGTYEQYF. In DNA, the CDR3 is TGTGCCAGCACCCATAATTCGGGACAGGGAACCTACGAGCAGTACTTC.

The table lists this clonotype with a few counts. J is TRBJ2-2 and V is TRBV4-3, with 10 bases that match TRBD2. CDR1 LGHNA and CDR2 YSLEER come from the germline V gene. J was trimmed by 1 base and V by 3 bases; bases with no gene match: 5. The CDR3 length is 17 residues. The CDR3 reads CASSHRVAGGNTGELFF. Here the CDR3 DNA reads TGCGCCAGCAGCCATCGTGTAGCGGGAGGGAACACCGGGGAGCTGTTTTTT.

The chain has TRBV3-1 and TRBJ2-1, with D uncertain. Germline CDR1 LGHDT, CDR2 YNNKEL (reference sequence). Between the trimmed V and J ends, which lost 0 bases and 4 bases, there was a span of 13 bases. The CDR3 has 16 amino acids. CDR3 DNA sequence: TGTGCCAGCAGCCAAGAATGGAAGTTTTTATACAATGAGCAGTTCTTC. Translated, it gives CASSQEWKFLYNEQFF.